Listed here is a single TCR beta chain. The antigen is not known. The ends were cut back, 5 bases at V and 2 bases at J, with 4 bases in the middle. Germline lookup yields CDR1 GTSNPN and CDR2 SVGIG (reference sequence). CDR3 length: 11 amino acids. This entry comes from a study of beta chain features in type 1 diabetes. Findings and caveats of the study: Type 1 diabetes patients had TCRB CDR3s that were shorter (moderately but significantly so) in all four CD4+ subsets.

cDNA synthesis used the whole RNA isolate, giving expressed TCRB sequences. Data came from immunoSEQ multiplex PCR; TCRdb stores just in-frame clones and leaves some out. This sample has 250,000 to 350,000 clones, with approximately 16% found just once. Sequencing was performed on naive CD4+ T cells from blood. This receptor was taken from a man aged 18 to 35 with type 1 diabetes. V gene TRBV30 combines with J gene TRBJ2-1, with D uncertain. The CDR3 DNA reads as TGTGCCTGGGAGGCCTACAATGAGCAGTTCTTC. Its translation: CAWEAYNEQFF.